One sample yielded the 20 T cell receptor beta chains listed below, sequenced in a study of T-cell memory formation after mild COVID-19. One entry per CDR3 protein results from TCRdb running MiXCR on the 5' RACE reads. The repertoire has hundreds of thousands of distinct CDR3 sequences, roughly 18% of them found once; the top ten carry approximately 21%. Sequenced: PBMCs or a T cell subset sorted from them (not recorded which). These receptors were collected from a man aged 18-30 years who had mild COVID-19 (a few samples of this study predate the infection). Cell type and time point are not known.

The chain carries TRBV6-5 and TRBJ1-5; a possible D gene is TRBD1 (5 bases). Germline V lookup: CDR1 MNHEY, CDR2 SVGAGI. Trimming left V 5 bases short and J 2 bases short, with 10 bases between. The CDR3 has 14 residues. The CDR3 nucleotides read TGTGCCAGCAGTACGGGGGTTGGCAATCAGCCCCAGCATTTT. This codes for CASSTGVGNQPQHF.

This clonotype occurred many times. The chain couples TRBV7-9 to TRBJ2-1; 10 nucleotides match TRBD2. Trimming removed 0 bases from V and 4 bases from J; junction bases left unmatched: 3. From germline, CDR1 is SEHNR and CDR2 FQNEAQ (reference sequence). There are 16 residues in the CDR3. Here the CDR3 reads CASSLALAGAYNEQFF. The CDR3 DNA reads as TGTGCCAGCAGCTTAGCCCTAGCGGGGGCGTACAATGAGCAGTTCTTC.

V usage is TRBV2 and J usage is TRBJ1-1; a possible D gene is TRBD1 (6 bases). The CDR3 runs 14 residues. Germline CDR1 and CDR2: SNHLY and FYNNEI. CDR3: CAGSFQGMDTEAFF. The CDR3 nucleotides are TGTGCGGGCAGCTTCCAGGGGATGGACACTGAAGCTTTCTTT.

This sequence joins TRBV7-9 and TRBJ1-1; D is undetermined. This CDR3 is built from 17 residues. CDR1 is SEHNR and CDR2 is FQNEAQ in the germline V gene (reference sequence). V was trimmed by 5 bases and J by 1 base, leaving 20 bases between them. The CDR3 spells CASSSLEGSGKNTEAFF. The CDR3 nucleotides read TGTGCCAGCAGCAGCTTAGAAGGGTCTGGGAAGAACACTGAAGCTTTCTTT.

In its sample, this clonotype was seen a few times. This sequence joins TRBV19 and TRBJ2-6; no definite D call. Between the trimmed V and J ends, which lost 7 bases and 0 bases, there was a span of 10 bases. Germline lookup yields CDR1 LNHDA and CDR2 SQIVND (reference sequence). This CDR3 region has 15 residues. The CDR3 here is CASTLWSSGANVLTF. The CDR3 region has the DNA TGTGCCAGTACCCTTTGGAGCTCTGGGGCCAACGTCCTGACTTTC. The variable domain in full, completed from reference TRBV19 and TRBJ2-6, reads DGGITQSPKYLFRKEGQNVTLSCEQNLNHDAMYWYRQDPGQGLRLIYYSQIVNDFQKGDIAEGYSVSREKKESFPLTVTSAQKNPTAFYLCASTLWSSGANVLTFGAGSRLTVL.

The chain joins TRBV10-2 to TRBJ1-4; 8 bases are shared with TRBD1. The CDR3 contains 15 residues. V gave up 6 bases and J gave up 3 bases; unmatched junction bases: 6. Germline CDR1 WSHSY, CDR2 SAAADI. The CDR3 DNA sequence: TGCGCCAGCAGGCAAGGACAGGGCGCTAATGAAAAACTGTTTTTT. Its translation: CASRQGQGANEKLFF.

The gene calls are TRBV29-1 and TRBJ2-7, with D tentatively TRBD2 (6 bases). Germline V gives CDR1 SQVTM, CDR2 ANQGSEA. This CDR3 has 12 amino acids. The ends were cut back, 5 bases at V and 3 bases at J, with 11 bases in the middle. CDR3 region: CSVNTGGYEQYF. DNA of the CDR3: TGCAGCGTTAACACCGGGGGCTACGAGCAGTACTTC.

This clonotype was found many times. This sequence joins TRBV20-1 and TRBJ2-7; 11 bases agree with TRBD1. CDR3 length equals 12 residues. With 6 bases clipped from V and 7 bases from J, the junction kept 5 bases outside the gene matches. In germline, CDR1 is DFQATT, CDR2 SNEGSKA (reference sequence). CDR3 DNA sequence: TGCAGTGCCGGACAGGGGGCGAGGGAGCAGTACGTC. Protein: CSAGQGAREQYV.

This rearrangement joins TRBV7-2 to TRBJ2-7; no definite D call. The CDR3 covers 14 residues. Germline V gives CDR1 SGHTA, CDR2 FQGNSA. The V end was cut by 4 bases, the J end by 0 bases, with 10 bases between. The CDR3 nucleotides are TGTGCCAGCAGCTCAAGAAGGGACTCCTACGAGCAGTACTTC. This encodes CASSSRRDSYEQYF.

This clonotype was seen a few times. The chain links TRBV5-1 to TRBJ1-2; D may be TRBD1 (5 bases). Trimming stripped 1 base from V and 1 base from J, with 8 bases between. The V gene's germline CDR1 is SGHRS and CDR2 YFSETQ. The CDR3 totals 14 residues. CDR3 amino acids: CASSLQGYNYGYTF. In DNA form, the CDR3 reads TGCGCCAGCAGCTTGCAGGGCTATAACTATGGCTACACCTTC.

This clonotype was observed a few times. The chain joins TRBV7-6 to TRBJ1-6, with TRBD1 matching over 7 bases. The V gene end was trimmed by 3 bases and the J gene end by 4 bases; junction bases not matched to a gene: 3. The germline CDR1 and CDR2 sequences are SGHVS and FNYEAQ. CDR3 length equals 15 residues. The CDR3 nucleotides are TGTGCCAGCAGCTTCGGACAGGAGTATAATTCACCCCTCCACTTT. This encodes CASSFGQEYNSPLHF.

This clonotype was counted ten times or more. V usage is TRBV6-4 and J usage is TRBJ2-2, with 7 bases aligning to TRBD2. The CDR3 has 14 amino acids. The V and J ends lost 3 bases and 3 bases, in that order; junction bases with no gene match: 1. Germline V gives CDR1 MRHNA, CDR2 SNTAGT. As DNA, the CDR3 is TGTGCCAGCAGTGAAAGCGGGGACACCGGGGAGCTGTTTTTT. It yields the protein CASSESGDTGELFF.

This clonotype was seen ten or more times. The chain is built from TRBV5-6 and TRBJ2-3; 8 bases are a match to TRBD2. This CDR3 is 14 amino acids long. CDR1 is SGHDT and CDR2 is YYEEEE in the germline V gene. J was trimmed by 8 bases and V by 5 bases; bases with no gene match: 10. The DNA for the CDR3 is TGTGCCAGCAGTCCGTATTCGGGGGGGCCTACGCAGTATTTT. It encodes CASSPYSGGPTQYF.

This clonotype appeared a few times. V gene TRBV29-1 combines with J gene TRBJ1-2; TRBD1 matches at 10 bases. Germline V lookup: CDR1 SQVTM, CDR2 ANQGSEA. Trimming at V came to 7 bases and at J to 4 bases, leaving 6 bases not matched to a gene. The CDR3 contains 13 residues. For the CDR3, the DNA is TGCAGCGCCGGACAGGGGGTACCCTATGGCTACACCTTC. Residues: CSAGQGVPYGYTF.

The chain recombines TRBV7-9 with TRBJ1-2; D is perhaps TRBD1 (5 bases). V was pared by 1 base and J by 4 bases, with 13 bases between. In germline, CDR1 is SEHNR, CDR2 FQNEAQ (reference sequence). This CDR3 has 15 residues. This CDR3 reads CASSLGGRSFYGYTF. CDR3 DNA: TGTGCCAGCAGCTTAGGGGGACGGTCCTTCTATGGCTACACCTTC.

In this sample, this clonotype turned up a few times. The V and J genes are TRBV27 and TRBJ2-5; no definite D call. Germline CDR1 and CDR2: MNHEY and SMNVEV (reference sequence). V lost 2 bases to trimming and J lost 5 bases, with 9 bases between them. CDR3 length: 13 amino acids. The CDR3, as DNA: TGTGCCAGCAGTTTAACGAGGCTTGAGACCCAGTACTTC. It encodes CASSLTRLETQYF.

This clonotype was counted ten times or more. V usage is TRBV5-1 and J usage is TRBJ2-2, with D perhaps matching TRBD2 (6 bases). V lost 4 bases and J 1 base, leaving 14 bases between the germline ends. CDR3 size: 16 residues. The germline V gene has CDR1 SGHRS and CDR2 YFSETQ. The DNA of the CDR3 is TGCGCCAGCAGCATAGGGCGGGGCCGGAACACCGGGGAGCTGTTTTTT. Its translation is CASSIGRGRNTGELFF.

This chain uses TRBV6-5 with TRBJ1-1; the D gene is possibly TRBD1 (6 bases). Trimming removed 5 bases from V and 3 bases from J, with 13 bases in between. The germline gives CDR1 MNHEY, CDR2 SVGAGI. This CDR3 is 14 amino acids long. CDR3 coding DNA: TGTGCCAGCAGTAGGGCATACAGGGACACTGAAGCTTTCTTT. This gives the protein CASSRAYRDTEAFF.

There are many counts of this clonotype. A junction boundary mismatches the germline segment, possibly from a read error. CDR3 sequence reads: CASSLVGDQPQHF. CDR3 in DNA: TGCGCCAGCAGCTTGGTTGGGGATCAGCCCCAGCATTTT. This sequence joins TRBV7-2 and TRBJ1-5; D is uncertain. The CDR3 is made up of 13 amino acids. Germline assignment: CDR1 SGHTA and CDR2 FQGNSA.

The chain combines TRBV19 with TRBJ2-1; D is unclear. V was cut by 5 bases and J by 10 bases, with 15 bases left in between. This CDR3 contains 13 residues. Germline CDR1 LNHDA, CDR2 SQIVND (reference sequence). CDR3 bases: TGTGCCAGTAGTCCCGGGCCCCCCTGGGAGCAGTTCTTC. It translates to CASSPGPPWEQFF.